This TCR beta chain was profiled in a study of identical twins listed by TCRdb under 2016. Study-level background: TCR alpha and beta repertoires from monozygotic twins, unrelated adults of various ages and cord blood were deep-sequenced to test whether fetal clonotypes persist. Replicate twin experiments were performed at different times using different library preparation protocols to rule out contamination. Summary of the overall study and its limitations: Out-of-frame TCR alpha sequences shared between twins showed an excess of low generation-probability sequences compared with coincidental sharing between unrelated individuals. Abundant cord blood beta clonotypes carried fewer insertions; young adult naive repertoires showed a weaker similar trend, while memory repertoires showed none. Out-of-frame TCR alpha sharing in monozygotic twins was systematically underestimated by recombination models, whereas sharing between unrelated individuals was in agreement with the recombination models. The excess sharing between twins in beta out-of-frame sequences was weaker because fewer shared sequences reduced the signal-to-noise ratio. Conclusions relied on cross-sectional statistical analysis, since the same donors could not be followed over many years. Invariant T cells such as MAIT and iNKT could partly confound zero-insertion analyses, although diverse VJ usage argued against such confounding for most clonotypes.

In the germline V gene, CDR1 corresponds to SQVTM and CDR2 to ANQGSEA. V is pruned by 6 bases and J by 1 base, leaving 6 bases of the junction without a gene match. Reading from cysteine to phenylalanine, the CDR3 counts 13 amino acids. Only the CDR3 DNA stays, 39 bases, in frame from base 1. This clonotype was counted a few times. This clone's antigen is unknown. Base qualities are not provided; no much larger clone lies one nucleotide away. Only healthy Caucasian donors were included. Three pairs of female monozygotic twins, all aged roughly 18 to 30 years, made up the twin cohort. CD4+ and CD8+ T cell populations were isolated with positive isolation kits from Invitrogen. The library was prepared using 5' RACE. Sequenced using an Illumina HiSeq 2000. A universal primer binding site was added through template switching, and the final cDNA carried a unique molecular identifier so that TCR cDNA molecules could be counted accurately. First-strand cDNA for TCR alpha and beta chains was synthesized from specific primers in the conserved constant-segment region. To control for contamination, every cDNA library carried two barcodes: a SMART-Mk sample barcode plus Illumina barcodes. Two successive PCR steps introduced TruSeq adapter sequences along with Illumina sample barcodes. Sequencing of the TCR alpha and beta cDNA libraries was done on the Illumina HiSeq platform using custom primers. The study's processing was this. MiGEC processed the raw reads to extract unique molecular identifiers, while MiXCR was used to determine the CDR3 positions. Recombination models were inferred per individual with the repgenHMM and IGoR tools using an EM algorithm. Shared clonotype analysis was performed with the tcR package in R, normalizing sharing by the product of cloneset sizes. Out-of-frame nonproductive sequences were analyzed to study raw recombination free of thymic and clonal selection effects. The public reads were reanalyzed by TCRdb: fastp trimming at Q25, MiXCR alignment, in-frame beta chains only. A single entry per CDR3 protein holds the most common genes and DNA from its merged rows. TCRdb's processing, not the authors', yielded these V and J calls. Recorded for this sample are some 270,000 distinct CDR3 sequences; 6.5% to 9.5% of them occurred a single time. Around 3% of the sample is taken by the ten largest.

These same data were also listed under a study on yellow fever vaccine responses in identical twins. The second paper further reports: The T cell response to vaccination in identical twins was reported by the authors to appear partly convergent and partly personalized. Focusing on identical twins, the study followed the T cell clones that responded to the vaccine, and did so with precision.

The chain couples TRBV29-1 to TRBJ2-7; the junction holds 7 bases that match TRBD1. Sequencing was done on a sample of CD8+ T cells sorted from blood. The origin of this receptor is a woman aged 18-29 years in good health. The DNA sequence is given as TGCAGCGTCCGAGGGGGACAGTCCTACGAGCAGTACTTC. This sequence encodes CSVRGGQSYEQYF.